This entry lists 19 T cell receptor beta chains sequenced from one sample in a study of T cells in Graves' hyperthyroidism and ophthalmopathy. The CDR3 regions of TCR beta were amplified from RNA transcripts. Carried out on the TCR CDR3, a first-round RT-PCR used the HTBI primer set. From the multiplex PCR reads, TCRdb called clonotypes with MiXCR, one entry per CDR3 protein. Of hundreds of thousands of distinct CDR3 sequences in the sample, just over 45% were seen once. Material for sequencing was peripheral blood or thyroid tissue (not recorded which). The receptor set was obtained from a woman under 30 with Graves' hyperthyroidism.

Only one count was recorded for this clonotype. The rearrangement links TRBV29-1 to TRBJ1-6; weak D call: TRBD1 (6 bases). Trimming took 7 bases from V and 14 from J, leaving 18 bases between them. This CDR3 comprises 12 residues. Germline-derived CDR1 and CDR2 are SQVTM and ANQGSEA. The DNA of the CDR3 is TGCAGCGGGACGACAGGAGGCGACACCCTCCACTTT. It yields the protein CSGTTGGDTLHF.

The rearrangement links TRBV7-6 to TRBJ2-2; 10 nucleotides align to TRBD2. The germline gives CDR1 SGHVS, CDR2 FNYEAQ. V shed 5 bases, J shed 4 bases, and the junction held 4 bases outside the gene matches. This CDR3 is 15 amino acids long. The CDR3 DNA is TGTGCCAGCAGCCCAGGACTAGCGGCCACCGGGGAGCTGTTTTTT. As protein: CASSPGLAATGELFF.

This clonotype was seen only a few times. The chain links TRBV2 to TRBJ2-2; D is unresolved. With 1 base removed from V and 4 bases from J, the gap between germline ends came to 7 bases. Germline V CDR1 and CDR2: SNHLY, FYNNEI. This CDR3 spans 14 amino acids. CDR3: CASSEVTPTGELFF. CDR3 in DNA: TGTGCCAGCAGTGAAGTGACCCCCACCGGGGAGCTGTTTTTT.

The table lists this clonotype with a few counts. The V and J genes are TRBV20-1 and TRBJ2-7; a weak D match, TRBD2 (5 bases). Trimming left V 6 bases short and J 9 bases short, with 21 bases between. CDR1 is DFQATT and CDR2 is SNEGSKA in the germline V gene (reference sequence). The CDR3 spans 13 residues. The CDR3 DNA follows: TGCAGTGCCCATAAAACTAGTTACCCCGCGCAGTACTTC. Translated, it gives CSAHKTSYPAQYF.

The sample holds many counts of this clonotype. Relative to the germline gene, one junction end is altered; a read error may explain this. V gene TRBV7-7 combines with J gene TRBJ2-2, with D possibly matching TRBD2 (6 bases). Looked up from germline, CDR1 is SSHAT and CDR2 is FNYEAQ (reference sequence). The CDR3 is 14 amino acids. Here the CDR3 reads CASSSDYFTGELFF. CDR3 DNA sequence: TGTGCTAGCAGCTCGGACTACTTTACCGGGGAGCTGTTTTTT.

This clonotype came up many times. The chain has TRBV20-1 and TRBJ1-5; TRBD1 might be the D (5 bases). V was cut by 3 bases and J by 1 base, with 10 bases left in between. Germline V lookup: CDR1 DFQATT, CDR2 SNEGSKA (reference sequence). This CDR3 region has 14 residues. The CDR3 nucleotides read TGCAGTGCTAGGGTCGGGGGGAGCAATCAGCCCCAGCATTTT. Protein: CSARVGGSNQPQHF.

The chain employs TRBV12-3 or TRBV12-4 and TRBJ1-5, with D perhaps TRBD1 (5 bases). V lost 1 base, J lost 10 bases, and 11 bases lay in between. This CDR3 has 13 residues. CDR3 DNA sequence: TGTGCCAGCAGTTTAGTGATCAGGGCACCCCAGCATTTT. Translated: CASSLVIRAPQHF.

This clonotype was counted many times. The V gene is TRBV25-1, the J gene TRBJ1-5; TRBD1 might be the D (5 bases). CDR1 and CDR2 from the germline V gene are MGHDK and SYGVNS. With 2 bases removed from V and 5 bases from J, the gap between germline ends came to 10 bases. The CDR3 consists of 14 residues. The CDR3 sequence: CASSEDSGDQPQHF. In DNA form, the CDR3 reads TGTGCCAGCAGTGAAGACAGCGGCGATCAGCCCCAGCATTTT.

This clonotype was seen only once. The chain has TRBV18 and TRBJ2-7; TRBD1 might be the D (5 bases). The V gene lost 5 bases and the J gene lost 3 bases, with 11 bases spanning the gap. The CDR3 runs to 13 residues. The germline V gene has CDR1 KGHSH and CDR2 LQKENI. The CDR3 sequence: CASSAGMGYEQYF. DNA of the CDR3: TGTGCCAGCTCAGCAGGGATGGGCTACGAGCAGTACTTC.

This clonotype has ten or more counts. The chain combines TRBV15 with TRBJ1-4; D is undetermined. CDR3 length: 16 residues. The germline V gene has CDR1 LNHNV and CDR2 YYDKDF (reference sequence). V was trimmed by 0 bases and J by 5 bases, leaving 13 bases between them. CDR3 protein: CATSRDERRRNEKLFF. The DNA of the CDR3 is TGTGCCACCAGCAGAGATGAGAGACGGAGGAATGAAAAACTGTTTTTT.

CDR3: CASTNLLQAVGANVLTF. The DNA for the CDR3 is TGTGCCAGCACAAACCTTTTACAGGCAGTAGGGGCCAACGTCCTGACTTTC. The V call is TRBV12-3 or TRBV12-4, the J call TRBJ2-6, with a tentative D call TRBD1 (5 bases). The CDR3 loop spans 17 amino acids. Trimming stripped 7 bases from V and 4 bases from J, with 20 bases between.

This clonotype was counted many times. The rearrangement links TRBV2 to TRBJ1-5, with D maybe TRBD1 (6 bases). Germline loops: CDR1 SNHLY, CDR2 FYNNEI. The CDR3 has 14 residues. V was clipped by 4 bases and J by 1 base, with 8 bases between them. CDR3 protein: CASSAQGSNQPQHF. The CDR3, as DNA: TGTGCCAGCAGTGCTCAGGGGAGCAATCAGCCCCAGCATTTT.

The chain joins TRBV20-1 to TRBJ2-7, with TRBD2 as a possible D gene (7 bases). Germline CDR1 reads DFQATT; CDR2 reads SNEGSKA (reference sequence). V dropped 6 bases and J dropped 2 bases, with 17 bases sitting between them. The CDR3 runs 14 residues. The CDR3 coding sequence is TGCAGTGCGCCGTTTGGGCGGGGGCCCTACGAGCAGTACTTC. It codes for CSAPFGRGPYEQYF.

The table lists this clonotype with many counts. V gene TRBV7-3 combines with J gene TRBJ2-5; TRBD1 is a possible D gene (5 bases). Trimming pared 5 bases from V and 0 bases from J, leaving 10 bases between. Germline V gene sequence: CDR1 SGHTA, CDR2 FQGTGA. CDR3 size: 14 residues. This CDR3 is CASSPGPYQETQYF. CDR3 bases: TGTGCCAGCAGCCCAGGGCCGTACCAAGAGACCCAGTACTTC.

The chain recombines TRBV15 with TRBJ1-4, with no clear D. Germline values: CDR1 LNHNV, CDR2 YYDKDF (reference sequence). The CDR3 contains 16 residues. V lost 0 bases and J 5 bases, leaving 13 bases between the germline ends. DNA for the CDR3: TGTGCCACCAGCAGAGATAGCCGTGTAAGAAATGAAAAACTGTTTTTT. This gives the protein CATSRDSRVRNEKLFF.

There are many counts of this clonotype. This chain links TRBV9 with TRBJ1-6, with 7 positions matching TRBD1. This CDR3 is built from 15 residues. The trim removed 3 bases at V and 7 bases at J, leaving 7 bases unmatched. Germline V gene data show CDR1 as SGDLS and CDR2 as YYNGEE. CDR3: CASSATGSVNSPLHF. CDR3 sequence (DNA): TGTGCCAGCAGCGCGACAGGGTCGGTGAATTCACCCCTCCACTTT. Full variable domain (missing parts from reference TRBV9 and TRBJ1-6): DSGVTQTPKHLITATGQRVTLRCSPRSGDLSVYWYQQSLDQGLQFLIQYYNGEERAKGNILERFSAQQFPDLHSELNLSSLELGDSALYFCASSATGSVNSPLHFGNGTRLTVT.

This chain connects TRBV7-3 to TRBJ2-2; no reliable D call. The CDR3 has 13 residues. Germline V gene lookup returns CDR1 SGHTA and CDR2 FQGTGA. V lost 5 bases and J lost 7, with 11 bases in between. As DNA, the CDR3 is TGTGCCAGCAGCGGCGGTTGGGGCGGGGAGCTGTTTTTT. Translating it yields CASSGGWGGELFF.

The DNA for the CDR3 is TGCAGCTGGACAGGTGGCAATCAGCCCCAGCATTTT. Translating gives CSWTGGNQPQHF. V and J are TRBV29-1 and TRBJ1-5; 7 bases align to TRBD1. In germline, CDR1 is SQVTM, CDR2 ANQGSEA. This CDR3 has 12 residues. The ends lost 8 bases at V and 2 bases at J; junction bases unmatched: 3.

As regards this clonotype: A junction end diverges from the germline sequence, so it may reflect a read error. The chain joins TRBV12-3 or TRBV12-4 to TRBJ1-2, with TRBD1 matching 7 bases. The CDR3 length is 11 residues. The CDR3 DNA reads as TGTGCCAGCAGCCTAGACAGGGTAGGGGACTTC. This encodes CASSLDRVGDF.